Detailed here is one T cell receptor beta chain. Assay used: immunoSEQ multiplex PCR; TCRdb lists only in-frame clones, some missing. The sample holds 300,000 to 350,000 clones, nearly 90% seen once. This specimen comes from a study of blood T cell repertoires in COVID-19. Trimming took 0 bases from V and 2 from J, leaving 13 bases between them. Germline V gene lookup returns CDR1 ENHRY and CDR2 SYGVKD. CDR3 size: 16 residues. Sequencing was performed on PBMCs or T cells enriched from blood (not recorded which). The origin of this receptor is a young woman with acute COVID-19. The V and J genes are TRBV10-3 and TRBJ1-2; D is perhaps TRBD1 (5 bases). The CDR3 sequence: CAISESTTRQNYGYTF. The CDR3 nucleotides read TGTGCCATCAGTGAGTCCACGACAAGACAGAACTATGGCTACACCTTC.